Listed below are T cell receptor beta chains from one sample, sequenced in a study of shared clonotypes between healthy human individuals. Here immunoSEQ multiplex PCR was the method, and the copy in TCRdb shows in-frame clones only, minus some. Of some 2,500,000 clones listed, 85% to 95% are singletons. The specimen sequenced was naive CD4+ T cells from PBMCs. The receptors stem from a man between 18 and 29 years old in good health. Some clones in this sample may be carry-over from other donors' samples. The CDR3 runs from the conserved cysteine through the conserved F or W. The D gene is left open where the match is weak. Some rows mark clone size as missing; the rest say once, few, many or name a class of expanded clone.

CDR3aa: CASSTGTGAGNTIYF
CDR3nt: TGTGCCAGCAGCACTGGGACAGGAGCTGGAAACACCATATATTTT
j_gene: TRBJ1-3
abundance: -
d_gene: TRBD1
v_gene: TRBV5-5

CDR3aa: CASSEPGTLGEKLFF
CDR3nt: TGTGCCAGCAGTGAGCCCGGGACTCTGGGCGAGAAACTGTTTTTT
j_gene: TRBJ1-4
abundance: -
d_gene: -
v_gene: TRBV25-1

CDR3aa: CASSLVVGIAKNIQYF
CDR3nt: TGCGCCAGCAGCTTGGTAGTAGGAATAGCCAAAAACATTCAGTACTTC
j_gene: TRBJ2-4
abundance: -
d_gene: -
v_gene: TRBV5-1

CDR3aa: CATSRGTTDTQYF
CDR3nt: TGTGCCACCAGCAGAGGTACCACAGATACGCAGTATTTT
j_gene: TRBJ2-3
abundance: -
d_gene: -
v_gene: TRBV15

CDR3aa: CAFSNSGDTQYF
CDR3nt: TGTGCCTTTTCAAATTCAGGGGATACGCAGTATTTT
j_gene: TRBJ2-3
abundance: -
d_gene: -
v_gene: TRBV30

CDR3aa: CASSRTGGRNSPLHF
CDR3nt: TGTGCCAGCAGCCGAACAGGGGGAAGAAATTCACCCCTCCACTTT
j_gene: TRBJ1-6
abundance: -
d_gene: TRBD1
v_gene: TRBV9

CDR3aa: CASSSRGLHEQYF
CDR3nt: TGTGCCAGTAGTTCTAGGGGACTCCACGAGCAGTACTTC
j_gene: TRBJ2-7
abundance: -
d_gene: -
v_gene: TRBV19

CDR3aa: CATRTGVNTEAFF
CDR3nt: TGCGCCACAAGGACAGGGGTGAACACTGAAGCTTTCTTT
j_gene: TRBJ1-1
abundance: -
d_gene: TRBD1
v_gene: TRBV5-1

CDR3aa: CASTRTSGNTGELFF
CDR3nt: TGTGCCAGTACCAGGACTAGCGGGAACACCGGGGAGCTGTTTTTT
j_gene: TRBJ2-2
abundance: -
d_gene: TRBD2
v_gene: TRBV19

CDR3aa: CASSPRAGDEKLFF
CDR3nt: TGTGCCAGCAGCCCCAGGGCAGGGGATGAAAAACTGTTTTTT
j_gene: TRBJ1-4
abundance: -
d_gene: -
v_gene: TRBV7-9

CDR3aa: CATSREGEPNYGYTF
CDR3nt: TGTGCCACCAGCAGAGAAGGAGAGCCCAACTATGGCTACACCTTC
j_gene: TRBJ1-2
abundance: -
d_gene: -
v_gene: TRBV15

CDR3aa: CAWSVDFFKSGGRALYNEQFF
CDR3nt: TGTGCCTGGAGTGTAGATTTTTTTAAGTCGGGCGGGAGGGCCCTCTACAATGAGCAGTTCTTC
j_gene: TRBJ2-1
abundance: -
d_gene: TRBD2
v_gene: TRBV30

CDR3aa: CASSQIPGQGSLAGEMDTQYF
CDR3nt: TGTGCCAGCAGCCAGATCCCGGGACAGGGGTCACTAGCGGGAGAAATGGATACGCAGTATTTT
j_gene: TRBJ2-3
abundance: -
d_gene: -
v_gene: TRBV7-8

CDR3aa: CASSSSASGIYNEQFF
CDR3nt: TGTGCCAGCAGTTCGTCGGCTAGCGGGATCTACAATGAGCAGTTCTTC
j_gene: TRBJ2-1
abundance: -
d_gene: TRBD2
v_gene: TRBV6-5

CDR3aa: CASSPLLWGRGVNQETQYF
CDR3nt: TGTGCCAGCAGCCCGCTACTGTGGGGCAGGGGGGTGAACCAAGAGACCCAGTACTTC
j_gene: TRBJ2-5
abundance: -
d_gene: -
v_gene: TRBV5-6

CDR3aa: CSVAGTSSSYEQYF
CDR3nt: TGCAGCGTTGCCGGGACTAGCTCCTCCTACGAGCAGTACTTC
j_gene: TRBJ2-7
abundance: once
d_gene: TRBD2
v_gene: TRBV29-1

CDR3aa: CASGDSSGNTIYF
CDR3nt: TGTGCTAGTGGTGACAGCTCTGGAAACACCATATATTTT
j_gene: TRBJ1-3
abundance: -
d_gene: -
v_gene: TRBV12-5

CDR3aa: CASSLRAGTYNEQFF
CDR3nt: TGTGCCAGCAGCTTACGGGCGGGAACCTACAATGAGCAGTTCTTC
j_gene: TRBJ2-1
abundance: -
d_gene: -
v_gene: TRBV7-2

CDR3aa: CASSSQREGKTDTQYF
CDR3nt: TGTGCCAGCAGTTCCCAGCGGGAGGGCAAGACAGATACGCAGTATTTT
j_gene: TRBJ2-3
abundance: -
d_gene: TRBD2
v_gene: TRBV6-5

CDR3aa: CAISELRLTGQQFF
CDR3nt: TGTGCCATCAGTGAGTTAAGGTTAACCGGACAGCAGTTCTTC
j_gene: TRBJ2-1
abundance: -
d_gene: -
v_gene: TRBV10-3

CDR3aa: CAISYPLGGEHGGEQFF
CDR3nt: TGTGCCATCAGTTACCCTCTTGGGGGGGAGCACGGGGGTGAGCAGTTCTTC
j_gene: TRBJ2-1
abundance: -
d_gene: TRBD2
v_gene: TRBV10-3

CDR3aa: CASGQGNEKLFF
CDR3nt: TGTGCCAGCGGGCAGGGCAATGAAAAACTGTTTTTT
j_gene: TRBJ1-4
abundance: few
d_gene: -
v_gene: TRBV6-4

CDR3aa: CAWSVRPDGELFF
CDR3nt: TGTGCCTGGAGTGTAAGGCCTGACGGGGAGCTGTTTTTT
j_gene: TRBJ2-2
abundance: -
d_gene: -
v_gene: TRBV30

CDR3aa: CASSLGLQGYEQYF
CDR3nt: TGTGCCAGCAGCTTAGGGCTACAGGGATACGAGCAGTACTTC
j_gene: TRBJ2-7
abundance: -
d_gene: -
v_gene: TRBV7-9

CDR3aa: CASRNVRGGGDTGELFF
CDR3nt: TGTGCCAGCAGGAACGTTAGGGGAGGGGGCGACACCGGGGAGCTGTTTTTT
j_gene: TRBJ2-2
abundance: -
d_gene: -
v_gene: TRBV7-9

CDR3aa: CACYTGTSGSSGTDTQYF
CDR3nt: TGTGCCTGTTACACCGGGACTAGCGGGAGTTCCGGCACAGATACGCAGTATTTT
j_gene: TRBJ2-3
abundance: -
d_gene: TRBD2
v_gene: TRBV28

CDR3aa: CASSRGIGLNTEAFF
CDR3nt: TGTGCCAGCTCGAGGGGGATCGGCTTGAACACTGAAGCTTTCTTT
j_gene: TRBJ1-1
abundance: -
d_gene: -
v_gene: TRBV5-8

CDR3aa: CASSPDPSTYEQYF
CDR3nt: TGTGCCAGCAGCCCTGACCCATCAACCTACGAGCAGTACTTC
j_gene: TRBJ2-7
abundance: -
d_gene: -
v_gene: TRBV7-7